This T cell receptor (beta chain) stems from a study of cytomegalovirus exposure and HLA in healthy donors. Whole-study context: The Caucasian-associated ancestry cluster held roughly 81% of 300 to 500 genotyped donors.

Study results and limitations: It was reported that TCR beta sequences correctly inferred the HLA-A and HLA-B alleles for most subjects. Later analysis identified some 16,000 TCR beta sequences associated with HLA alleles, using a false discovery rate threshold of 0.05.

In regard to this clone: What it recognizes is unknown.

Primers for the PCR totalled 60 Vbeta and 13 Jbeta. Assay: immunoSEQ multiplex PCR; the TCRdb copy retains only in-frame clones and omits some. The top ten clones hold 2.9% of a sample with roughly 54,000 clones, roughly four fifths of them seen once. The clonotype originates from a man aged 45-65 years in good health and CMV-seronegative. The sequencing input was PBMCs.

CDR3 in amino acids: CASSYSGTGVLDTQYF. Written as DNA, the CDR3 is TGTGCCAGCAGTTACTCCGGGACAGGGGTGTTGGATACGCAGTATTTT. V is TRBV6-5 and J is TRBJ2-3, with 10 positions matching TRBD1. Per the germline V gene, CDR1 is MNHEY and CDR2 is SVGAGI. The ends lost 0 bases at V and 6 bases at J; junction bases unmatched: 6. The CDR3 length is 16 residues.